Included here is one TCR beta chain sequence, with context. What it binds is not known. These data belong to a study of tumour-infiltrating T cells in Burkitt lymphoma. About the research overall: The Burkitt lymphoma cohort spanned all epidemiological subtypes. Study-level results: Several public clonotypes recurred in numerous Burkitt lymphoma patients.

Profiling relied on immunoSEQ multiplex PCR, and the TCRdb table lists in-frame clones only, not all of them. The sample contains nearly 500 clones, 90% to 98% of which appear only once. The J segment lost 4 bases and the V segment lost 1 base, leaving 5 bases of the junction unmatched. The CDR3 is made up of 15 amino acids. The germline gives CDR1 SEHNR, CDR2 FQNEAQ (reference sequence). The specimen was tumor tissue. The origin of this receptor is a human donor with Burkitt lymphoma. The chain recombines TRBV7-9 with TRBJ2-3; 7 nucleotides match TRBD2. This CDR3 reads CASSLVLARADTQYF. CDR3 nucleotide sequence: TGTGCCAGCAGCTTAGTACTAGCGAGAGCAGATACGCAGTATTTT.